Following are 3 T cell receptor beta chains from one sample sequenced in a study of STAT5B mutations in CD4+ large granular lymphocyte leukemia. This table comes from immunoSEQ multiplex PCR, and its TCRdb copy is limited to in-frame clones, with some not included. The sample has some 38,000 clones, around 80% seen once; the top ten hold 0.45% to 0.55%. Sequenced: CD4+ T cells from blood buffy coats. These receptor sequences come from a human donor in good health.

The V gene is TRBV27, the J gene TRBJ2-2; possibly TRBD2 for D (5 bases). V was shortened by 3 bases and J by 7 bases, with 12 bases between the two germline ends. Germline CDR1 and CDR2: MNHEY and SMNVEV (reference sequence). The CDR3 has 14 residues. CDR3 region: CASSFNFEGGELFF. The CDR3 coding sequence is TGTGCCAGCAGTTTTAATTTCGAGGGCGGGGAGCTGTTTTTT.

The CDR3 bases are TGTGCCAGCGCCCCCCGGAGCGGGAGAAGCGAGCAGTACTTC. The encoded protein is CASAPRSGRSEQYF. The chain recombines TRBV5-4 with TRBJ2-7, with 8 bases lining up with TRBD2. The V and J ends lost 7 bases and 6 bases, in that order; junction bases with no gene match: 12. Germline CDR1 SGHNT, CDR2 YYREEE (reference sequence). The CDR3 spans 14 residues.

The rearrangement joins TRBV18 to TRBJ2-5; 7 bases are shared with TRBD2. CDR1 is KGHSH, CDR2 LQKENI, per germline. The CDR3 has 15 residues. Germline trimming cut 3 bases from V and 5 bases from J; bases unmatched to any gene: 9. The CDR3 is CASSPREGPMETQYF. CDR3 bases: TGTGCCAGCTCACCCAGGGAGGGGCCGATGGAGACCCAGTACTTC.